Below, 27 T cell receptor beta chains from the same sample are listed, as sequenced in a study of blood T cell repertoires in COVID-19 (dated by TCRdb to the early 2020s). The library was obtained by the immunoSEQ multiplex PCR assay. TCRdb retrieved this table from immuneACCESS and kept in-frame rearrangements only. Not all clones are present; in checked studies, unresolved V genes account for under half, and no reason is known for the remainder. A total of about 75,000 clones appear in this sample, roughly 91% of them only once. The top ten clonotypes cover 15% to 20% of the sample. The sequenced sample was peripheral blood. All receptors derive from a human donor in a cohort sampled during active COVID-19.

This chain joins TRBV7-8 and TRBJ1-2; 8 nucleotides align to TRBD1. This CDR3 spans 18 amino acids. Per the germline V gene, CDR1 is SGHVS and CDR2 is FQNEAQ. Trimming cost V 2 bases and J 4 bases; bases outside gene matches: 15. CDR3 nucleotides: TGTGCCAGCAGCTTAAGTGGGCCAGGGGGCGGTTTATTCTATGGCTACACCTTC. Its translation is CASSLSGPGGGLFYGYTF.

The chain carries TRBV6-5 and TRBJ2-5, with 7 bases identical to TRBD1. CDR1 is MNHEY and CDR2 is SVGAGI in the germline V gene. The CDR3 runs 15 residues. Trimming cost V 0 bases and J 5 bases; bases outside gene matches: 6. CDR3 sequence: CASSYSGTARETQYF. The CDR3 DNA reads as TGTGCCAGCAGTTACTCAGGGACAGCACGGGAGACCCAGTACTTC.

This clone is a singleton in its sample. The chain links TRBV6-2 or TRBV6-3 to TRBJ2-3; a possible D gene is TRBD2 (5 bases). The CDR3 sequence is 13 residues long. Looked up from germline, CDR1 is MNHEY and CDR2 is SVGEGT. V was clipped by 3 bases and J by 11 bases, with 15 bases between them. The CDR3 bases are TGTGCCAGCAGTTATATGGCCATCGGGGTGCAGTATTTT. Protein sequence: CASSYMAIGVQYF.

The chain links TRBV12-3 or TRBV12-4 to TRBJ1-2; maybe TRBD1 (5 bases). This CDR3 contains 13 residues. V gave up 3 bases and J gave up 7 bases, with 12 bases separating them. The CDR3 bases are TGTGCCAGCAGTTTTTGGAGGGGCAGTGGCTACACCTTC. Protein: CASSFWRGSGYTF.

The J gene is TRBJ1-1, the V gene TRBV5-1, with 7 bases matching TRBD1. This CDR3 spans 14 amino acids. Trimming at V came to 4 bases and at J to 1 base, leaving 4 bases not matched to a gene. Germline loops: CDR1 SGHRS, CDR2 YFSETQ. The CDR3 DNA sequence: TGCGCCAGCAGCGTGACAGGGAGGAACACTGAAGCTTTCTTT. It is translated as CASSVTGRNTEAFF.

V gene TRBV3-1 (or the pseudogene TRBV3-2) combines with J gene TRBJ2-3; no reliable D call. The CDR3 has 12 residues. The germline CDR1 and CDR2 sequences are LGHDT and YNNKEL (reference sequence). V was shortened by 5 bases and J by 7 bases, with 10 bases between the two germline ends. In nucleotides, the CDR3 is TGTGCCAGCAGCTCCAGTTTGCATACGCAGTATTTT. Translation gives CASSSSLHTQYF.

The chain links TRBV2 to TRBJ2-3; 9 bases fit TRBD1. This CDR3 is 14 amino acids long. V trimming: 8 bases; J trimming: 4 bases; junction bases outside the gene matches: 7. The germline V gene has CDR1 SNHLY and CDR2 FYNNEI. This chain's CDR3 is CASDRDRAADTQYF. CDR3 DNA: TGTGCCAGCGACAGGGACAGGGCGGCAGATACGCAGTATTTT.

The chain employs TRBV2 and TRBJ1-4; D remains unclear. The CDR3 covers 12 residues. CDR1 SNHLY and CDR2 FYNNEI come from the germline V gene. Trimming removed 8 bases from V and 5 bases from J, with 9 bases in between. The CDR3 DNA sequence: TGTGCCAGCGGAGGGCGGAATGAAAAACTGTTTTTT. Its translation is CASGGRNEKLFF.

The chain uses TRBV9 and TRBJ2-2; possibly TRBD1 for D (5 bases). V dropped 4 bases and J dropped 5 bases, with 18 bases sitting between them. The CDR3 length is 16 residues. Per the germline V gene, CDR1 is SGDLS and CDR2 is YYNGEE. The CDR3 loop is CASSSQVAEPTGELFF. CDR3 coding DNA: TGTGCCAGCAGCTCACAGGTGGCGGAACCAACCGGGGAGCTGTTTTTT.

The chain is built from TRBV7-8 and TRBJ2-7; 10 positions agree with TRBD1. Germline values: CDR1 SGHVS, CDR2 FQNEAQ. V lost 7 bases to trimming and J lost 0 bases; unmatched junction nucleotides: 6. CDR3 length: 15 amino acids. The CDR3, as DNA: TGTGCCAGCAACCATGGACAGGGGGGCTCCTACGAGCAGTACTTC. This gives the protein CASNHGQGGSYEQYF.

The chain joins TRBV10-3 to TRBJ2-5, with 8 bases aligning to TRBD2. CDR3 length equals 14 residues. V trimming: 11 bases; J trimming: 5 bases; junction bases outside the gene matches: 13. Germline CDR1 ENHRY, CDR2 SYGVKD. The CDR3 sequence is CASTKAGAEETQYF. CDR3 nucleotide sequence: TGTGCCTCAACAAAAGCGGGAGCTGAGGAGACCCAGTACTTC.

V and J are TRBV9 and TRBJ2-3, with TRBD2 matching over 15 bases. The trim removed 0 bases at V and 4 bases at J, leaving 3 bases unmatched. Germline values: CDR1 SGDLS, CDR2 YYNGEE. This CDR3 comprises 17 residues. The CDR3 DNA reads as TGTGCCAGCAGCGTAGGGGGACTAGCGGGAGGTGCAGATACGCAGTATTTT. This sequence encodes CASSVGGLAGGADTQYF.

The rearrangement joins TRBV30 to TRBJ2-5; 9 nucleotides line up with TRBD2. Germline trimming cut 0 bases from V and 5 bases from J; bases unmatched to any gene: 10. Germline V CDR1 and CDR2: GTSNPN, SVGIG (reference sequence). The CDR3 loop spans 16 amino acids. CDR3: CAWSVRGGRALETQYF. The CDR3 DNA is TGTGCCTGGAGTGTTCGGGGCGGGAGGGCCTTGGAGACCCAGTACTTC.

The gene calls are TRBV3-1 (or the pseudogene TRBV3-2) and TRBJ1-1; possible D gene TRBD1, 6 bases. The CDR3 spans 15 residues. Looked up from germline, CDR1 is LGHDT and CDR2 is YNNKEL (reference sequence). Trimming removed 4 bases from V and 1 base from J, with 13 bases in between. The DNA of the CDR3 is TGTGCCAGCAGCCCCCCGGGGGGGCGGAACACTGAAGCTTTCTTT. Translation gives CASSPPGGRNTEAFF.

This clone showed up just a few times. This chain connects TRBV27 to TRBJ2-1; D might be TRBD2 (6 bases). Germline-derived CDR1 and CDR2 are MNHEY and SMNVEV (reference sequence). Trimming pared 3 bases from V and 2 bases from J, leaving 8 bases between. The CDR3 covers 14 residues. The CDR3 protein is CASSLLATYNEQFF. The CDR3 DNA reads TGTGCCAGCAGTTTGCTAGCGACCTACAATGAGCAGTTCTTC.

A single count supports this clone. The J gene is TRBJ1-2, the V gene TRBV9, with D possibly TRBD1 on 6 matching bases. The germline V and J ends were trimmed by 4 bases and 4 bases, with 11 bases remaining between them. Germline V gene data show CDR1 as SGDLS and CDR2 as YYNGEE. This CDR3 is 13 amino acids long. CDR3 loop: CASSLTGRYGYTF. The CDR3 coding sequence is TGTGCCAGCAGCCTCACAGGGCGCTATGGCTACACCTTC.

The V gene is TRBV30, the J gene TRBJ2-5; TRBD2 matches 10 bases. From germline, CDR1 is GTSNPN and CDR2 SVGIG (reference sequence). The trim removed 0 bases at V and 2 bases at J, leaving 0 bases unmatched. The CDR3 is made up of 14 amino acids. The CDR3 region is CAWSVAGGQETQYF. CDR3 in DNA: TGTGCCTGGAGTGTAGCGGGAGGGCAAGAGACCCAGTACTTC.

The chain carries TRBV3-1 (or the pseudogene TRBV3-2) and TRBJ1-2; no definite D call. V lost 1 base, J lost 6 bases, and 6 bases lay in between. The germline V gene encodes CDR1 LGHDT and CDR2 YNNKEL (reference sequence). The CDR3 is 12 residues long. CDR3 nucleotides: TGTGCCAGCAGCCAAGTGCCGGATGGCTACACCTTC. It yields the protein CASSQVPDGYTF.

The V and J genes are TRBV10-1 and TRBJ2-2; D uncertain. Germline V lookup: CDR1 WNHNN, CDR2 SYGVQD (reference sequence). V was trimmed by 4 bases and J by 4 bases, leaving 10 bases between them. CDR3 length: 14 residues. The CDR3 loop reads CASSAQVSTGELFF. CDR3 bases: TGCGCCAGCAGTGCCCAGGTATCCACCGGGGAGCTGTTTTTT.

The chain recombines TRBV27 with TRBJ2-5; D unclear. The germline V gene encodes CDR1 MNHEY and CDR2 SMNVEV (reference sequence). Trimming pared 7 bases from V and 5 bases from J, leaving 11 bases between. There are 12 residues in the CDR3. CDR3 bases: TGTGCCAGCAAAAACCGAGGCGAGACCCAGTACTTC. Amino acids: CASKNRGETQYF.

This clone was detected only once. V and J are TRBV6-6 and TRBJ2-2; tentative D call: TRBD1 (5 bases). Germline V gene lookup returns CDR1 MNHNY and CDR2 SVGAGI (reference sequence). V was clipped by 6 bases and J by 3 bases, with 11 bases between them. The CDR3 loop spans 14 amino acids. Written as DNA, the CDR3 is TGTGCCAGCAGGAGCCGCAGGGACACCGGGGAGCTGTTTTTT. It yields the protein CASRSRRDTGELFF.

This sequence joins TRBV11-2 and TRBJ2-1, with 9 positions matching TRBD2. Germline trimming cut 0 bases from V and 9 bases from J; bases unmatched to any gene: 12. This CDR3 has 17 residues. Per germline, CDR1 SGHAT and CDR2 FQNNGV. The CDR3 protein is CASSLDRMGGRAVEQFF. The CDR3 coding sequence is TGTGCCAGCAGCTTAGATCGAATGGGCGGGAGGGCCGTTGAGCAGTTCTTC.

The CDR3 DNA sequence: TGTGCCAGCAGTTATCACGGCGGGGCGAACACTGAAGCTTTCTTT. It is translated as CASSYHGGANTEAFF. The genes are TRBV6-2 or TRBV6-3 and TRBJ1-1; possible D gene TRBD1, 5 bases. V lost 3 bases and J 1 base, leaving 12 bases between the germline ends. Germline assignment: CDR1 MNHEY and CDR2 SVGEGT. The CDR3 has 15 residues.

The chain joins TRBV10-3 to TRBJ2-7; D perhaps matches TRBD1 (5 bases). The CDR3 runs to 15 residues. The germline V gene encodes CDR1 ENHRY and CDR2 SYGVKD. Deletions cut 7 bases from V and 4 bases from J, with 20 bases between. The CDR3, as DNA: TGTGCCATCACCGAAGGTCCAGGGAACCTTTACGAGCAGTACTTC. Amino acids: CAITEGPGNLYEQYF.

Concerning this clone: A read error may account for a junction end that differs from germline. V and J are TRBV2 and TRBJ1-6; 11 positions match TRBD1. The CDR3 extends over 20 amino acids. Germline loops: CDR1 SNHLY, CDR2 FYNNEI. The CDR3 protein is CASREANRTGGRRKNSPLHF. In DNA, the CDR3 is TGTGCCAGCAGGGAAGCCAACAGGACAGGGGGCCGAAGAAAGAATTCACCCCTCCACTTT. Drawing the rest from reference TRBV2 and TRBJ1-6, the complete variable domain is EPEVTQTPSHQVTQMGQEVILRCVPISNHLYFYWYRQILGQKVEFLVSFYNNEISEKSEIFDDQFSVERPDGSNFTLKIRSTKLEDSAMYFCASREANRTGGRRKNSPLHFGNGTRLTVT.

The chain couples TRBV28 to TRBJ2-7; no definite D call. Trimming took off 2 bases at V and 4 bases at J, with 18 bases between the two ends. Germline V gene sequence: CDR1 MDHEN, CDR2 SYDVKM. This CDR3 region has 16 residues. The CDR3 bases are TGTGCCAGCAGTTTAATGGAACGGCAGGCGATATACGAGCAGTACTTC. It specifies CASSLMERQAIYEQYF.

The rearrangement joins TRBV9 to TRBJ2-1; 7 bases map to TRBD2. V shed 0 bases and J 8 bases; nucleotides not matched to a gene: 8. This CDR3 has 15 residues. CDR1 and CDR2 from the germline V gene are SGDLS and YYNGEE. CDR3 DNA: TGTGCCAGCAGCGTAGGGGGAACGGGGGGTTATGAGCAGTTCTTC. Translated, it gives CASSVGGTGGYEQFF.